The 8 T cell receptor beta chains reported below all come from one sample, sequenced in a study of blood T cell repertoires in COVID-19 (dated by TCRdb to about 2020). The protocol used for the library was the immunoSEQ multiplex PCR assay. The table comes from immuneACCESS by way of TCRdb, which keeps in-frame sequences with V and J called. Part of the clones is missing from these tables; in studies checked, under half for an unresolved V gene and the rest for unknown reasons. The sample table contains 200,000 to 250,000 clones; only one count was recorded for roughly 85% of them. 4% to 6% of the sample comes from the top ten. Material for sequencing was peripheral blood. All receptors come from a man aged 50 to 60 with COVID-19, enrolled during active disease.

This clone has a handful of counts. CDR3 in amino acids: CASRRDSPTGAFF. The CDR3 nucleotides are TGTGCCAGCAGAAGGGACAGTCCCACCGGAGCTTTCTTT. This sequence joins TRBV2 and TRBJ1-1; TRBD1 matches at 7 bases. Germline V lookup: CDR1 SNHLY, CDR2 FYNNEI. Unmatched junction bases numbered 11, after V lost 6 bases and J lost 10 bases. The CDR3 runs to 13 residues.

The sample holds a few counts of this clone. CDR3 coding DNA: TGTGCCAGCAGCCAAGTAGCGGGGGGGCCAACCGGGGAGCTGTTTTTT. Its translation is CASSQVAGGPTGELFF. This chain connects TRBV14 to TRBJ2-2, with 11 bases aligning to TRBD2. The J segment lost 5 bases and the V segment lost 1 base, leaving 3 bases of the junction unmatched. Germline V lookup: CDR1 SGHDN, CDR2 FVKESK. The CDR3 covers 16 residues. The full variable domain, in which reference TRBV14 and TRBJ2-2 provide the parts outside the CDR3, is EAGVTQFPSHSVIEKGQTVTLRCDPISGHDNLYWYRRVMGKEIKFLLHFVKESKQDESGMPNNRFLAERTGGTYSTLKVQPAELEDSGVYFCASSQVAGGPTGELFFGEGSRLTVL.

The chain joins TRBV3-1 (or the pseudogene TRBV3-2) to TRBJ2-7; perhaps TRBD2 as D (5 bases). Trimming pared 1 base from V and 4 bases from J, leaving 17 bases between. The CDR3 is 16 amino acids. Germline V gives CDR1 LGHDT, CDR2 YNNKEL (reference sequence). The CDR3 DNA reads TGTGCCAGCAGCCAAGGCTCAGGAGGTTTGTCTTACGAGCAGTACTTC. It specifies CASSQGSGGLSYEQYF.

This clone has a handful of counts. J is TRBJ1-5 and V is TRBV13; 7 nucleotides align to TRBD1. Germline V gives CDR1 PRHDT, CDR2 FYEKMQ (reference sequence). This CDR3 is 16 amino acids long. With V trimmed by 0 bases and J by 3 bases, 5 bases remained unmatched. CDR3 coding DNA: TGTGCCAGCAGCTTAGGGGCAGGGGGGAACAATCAGCCCCAGCATTTT. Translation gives CASSLGAGGNNQPQHF.

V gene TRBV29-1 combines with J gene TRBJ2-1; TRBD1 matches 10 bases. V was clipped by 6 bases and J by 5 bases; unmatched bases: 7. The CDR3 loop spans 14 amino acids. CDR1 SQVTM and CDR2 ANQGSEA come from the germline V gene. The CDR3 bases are TGCAGCGTCGACAAAGACAGGGGGCACAATGAGCAGTTCTTC. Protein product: CSVDKDRGHNEQFF.

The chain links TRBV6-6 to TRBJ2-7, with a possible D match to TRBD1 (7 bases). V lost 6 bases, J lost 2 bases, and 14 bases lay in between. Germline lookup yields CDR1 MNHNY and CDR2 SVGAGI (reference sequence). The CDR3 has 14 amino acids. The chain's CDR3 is CASRMAGTAYEQYF. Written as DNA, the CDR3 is TGTGCCAGCAGGATGGCGGGGACAGCCTACGAGCAGTACTTC.

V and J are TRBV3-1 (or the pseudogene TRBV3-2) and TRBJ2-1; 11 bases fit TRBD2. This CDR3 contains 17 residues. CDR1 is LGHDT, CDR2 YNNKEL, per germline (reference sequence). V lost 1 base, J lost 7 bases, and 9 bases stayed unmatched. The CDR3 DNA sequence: TGTGCCAGCAGCCAAGGTAGACTGACTAGCGGGGAAAATGAGCAGTTCTTC. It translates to CASSQGRLTSGENEQFF.

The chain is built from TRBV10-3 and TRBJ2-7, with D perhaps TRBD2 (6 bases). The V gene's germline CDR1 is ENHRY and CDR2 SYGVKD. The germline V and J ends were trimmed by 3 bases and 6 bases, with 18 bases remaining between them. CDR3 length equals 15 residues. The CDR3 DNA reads TGTGCCATCAGTGACTCCAGGGAAGGGGACTCCGAGCAGTACTTC. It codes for CAISDSREGDSEQYF.